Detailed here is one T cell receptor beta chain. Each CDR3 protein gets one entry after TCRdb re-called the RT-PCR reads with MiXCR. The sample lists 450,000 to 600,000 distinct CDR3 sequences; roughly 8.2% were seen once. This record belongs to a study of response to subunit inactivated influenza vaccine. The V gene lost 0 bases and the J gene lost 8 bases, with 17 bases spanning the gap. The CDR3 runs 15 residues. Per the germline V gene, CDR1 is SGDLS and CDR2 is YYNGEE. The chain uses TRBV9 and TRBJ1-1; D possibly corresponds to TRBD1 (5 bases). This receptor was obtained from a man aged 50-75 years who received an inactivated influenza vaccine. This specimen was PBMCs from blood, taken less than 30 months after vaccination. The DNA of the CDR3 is TGTGCCAGCAGCGTAGGCTATCCGGGGACGGGCGAAGCTTTCTTT. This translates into CASSVGYPGTGEAFF.